This T cell receptor (beta chain) derives from a study of molecular identifiers for immune sequencing clone quantification. Study-wide points: Over 97% of effector molecules, but under 1% in naive cells, were held by clones with more than 20 RNA copies.

This clonotype was counted at least ten times. Its antigen is currently unknown. Germline CDR1 MDHEN, CDR2 SYDVKM. V trimming: 5 bases; J trimming: 4 bases; junction bases outside the gene matches: 5. The CDR3 has 14 residues. Naive CD8 T cells, phenotype CD8+CD4-CCR7+CD45RA+, were sorted. Using its own MiXCR run on the PCR reads, TCRdb lists one record per CDR3 protein. Of around 89,000 distinct CDR3 sequences listed, under 20% are singletons. The chain uses TRBV28 and TRBJ1-1; 9 bases match TRBD1. This TCR was sampled from a human donor in good health. Some libraries in this study had Jurkat cell RNA spiked in. The sequenced material came from naive CD8+ T cells from blood, with Jurkat cell RNA spiked in. Subset given: FACS-sorted CD8+CD4-CCR7+CD45RA+ naive T cells. CDR3 loop: CASSADRGFTEAFF. The CDR3 DNA reads TGTGCCAGCAGTGCGGACAGGGGTTTCACTGAAGCTTTCTTT.